Reported below is one TCR beta chain. These data are taken from a study of blood T cell repertoires in COVID-19. About the research overall: Acute and convalescent COVID-19 samples came from the United States, Italy and Spain. In each case, the material was cDNA or gDNA derived from T cells, B-cell-depleted T cells, or PBMCs.

In the source study's methods: Reference gene primer amplification in the assay estimated nucleated cell counts. The repertoire was sequenced with immunoSEQ multiplex PCR; TCRdb's copy has only in-frame clones and lacks some. That table furnishes V, J and clone size, whereas the DNA furnished D and trimming. The sample contains over 110,000 clones, more than 70% of which appear only once. Material for sequencing was peripheral blood. The TCR comes from a human donor in a cohort sampled during active COVID-19.

DNA for the CDR3: TGTGCCAGCAGCTTAGACCCGACAGGGGTAAATTCACCCCTCCACTTT. Protein product: CASSLDPTGVNSPLHF. V gene TRBV7-2 combines with J gene TRBJ1-6, with 8 positions matching TRBD1. The ends lost 1 base at V and 7 bases at J; junction bases unmatched: 6. The CDR3 is 16 amino acids. Germline V gene lookup returns CDR1 SGHTA and CDR2 FQGNSA.